Each of the 7 T cell receptor beta chains below was sequenced from the same sample in a study of cytomegalovirus exposure and HLA in healthy donors. The primer mix had 60 Vbeta and 13 Jbeta primers. Method: immunoSEQ multiplex PCR; TCRdb's copy keeps in-frame clones and lacks some. This sample has around 100,000 clones, with approximately 80% found just once. The sample was PBMCs. All receptors come from a man aged 30 to 39 in good health and CMV-seropositive.

V usage is TRBV5-1 and J usage is TRBJ2-1; D perhaps matches TRBD2 (6 bases). This CDR3 contains 15 residues. CDR1 is SGHRS, CDR2 YFSETQ, per germline. Trimming cost V 4 bases and J 3 bases, with 14 bases left between them. The CDR3 coding sequence is TGCGCCAGCAGCGGCGGACTAACCAGCTACAATGAGCAGTTCTTC. It specifies CASSGGLTSYNEQFF.

This clone was seen only once. This chain links TRBV2 with TRBJ2-1; TRBD2 is a possible D gene (5 bases). The CDR3 loop spans 15 amino acids. Germline CDR1 SNHLY, CDR2 FYNNEI. The germline V and J ends were trimmed by 8 bases and 0 bases, with 14 bases remaining between them. CDR3 DNA sequence: TGTGCCAGCGCGGACGGGAATCTCTCCTACAATGAGCAGTTCTTC. It yields the protein CASADGNLSYNEQFF.

V is TRBV6-5 and J is TRBJ2-7; D gene uncertain. The V gene's germline CDR1 is MNHEY and CDR2 SVGAGI. CDR3 length: 15 amino acids. V was clipped by 0 bases and J by 3 bases, with 12 bases between them. CDR3 loop: CASSYSPSRVYEQYF. CDR3 in DNA: TGTGCCAGCAGTTACTCGCCCTCCCGGGTCTACGAGCAGTACTTC.

This chain uses TRBV11-2 with TRBJ2-2; TRBD2 matches 8 bases. The V segment lost 1 base and the J segment 5 bases; nucleotides outside the gene matches: 3. This CDR3 is built from 15 residues. Germline CDR1 SGHAT, CDR2 FQNNGV. The CDR3 sequence: CASSLGGRKTGELFF. The CDR3 bases are TGTGCCAGCAGCTTAGGCGGGAGGAAAACCGGGGAGCTGTTTTTT.

The rearrangement joins TRBV19 to TRBJ1-5; a weak D match, TRBD1 (6 bases). Trimming took 7 bases from V and 2 from J, leaving 21 bases between them. This CDR3 spans 17 amino acids. CDR1 is LNHDA, CDR2 SQIVND, per germline (reference sequence). The CDR3 loop is CASTNMGARVGNQPQHF. CDR3 DNA sequence: TGTGCCAGTACCAATATGGGGGCAAGGGTGGGCAATCAGCCCCAGCATTTT.

The chain employs TRBV7-9 and TRBJ2-3; TRBD1 is a possible D gene (6 bases). Germline loops: CDR1 SEHNR, CDR2 FQNEAQ (reference sequence). The V and J ends lost 5 bases and 0 bases respectively, with 18 bases between them. This CDR3 has 17 residues. This CDR3 reads CASSPQDRDDSTDTQYF. CDR3 in DNA: TGTGCCAGCAGCCCCCAGGACAGAGATGATAGCACAGATACGCAGTATTTT.

V and J are TRBV6-5 and TRBJ1-1; tentative D call: TRBD1 (5 bases). Germline CDR1 reads MNHEY; CDR2 reads SVGAGI. The CDR3 covers 16 residues. V lost 3 bases to trimming and J lost 2 bases, with 16 bases between them. CDR3 nucleotides: TGTGCCAGCAGTTATCGCCCCCGGACAAAAAACACTGAAGCTTTCTTT. It is translated as CASSYRPRTKNTEAFF.